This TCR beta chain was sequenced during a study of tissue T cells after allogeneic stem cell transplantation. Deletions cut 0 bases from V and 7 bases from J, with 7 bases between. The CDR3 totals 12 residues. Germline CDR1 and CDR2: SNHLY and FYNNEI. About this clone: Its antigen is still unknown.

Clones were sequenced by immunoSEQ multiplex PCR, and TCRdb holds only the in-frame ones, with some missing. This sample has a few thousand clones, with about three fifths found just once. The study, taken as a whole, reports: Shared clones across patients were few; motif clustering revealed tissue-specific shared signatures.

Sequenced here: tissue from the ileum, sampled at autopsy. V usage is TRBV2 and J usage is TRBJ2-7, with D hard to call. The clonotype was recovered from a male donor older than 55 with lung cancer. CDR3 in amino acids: CASSEASHEQYF. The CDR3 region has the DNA TGTGCCAGCAGTGAAGCGTCACATGAGCAGTACTTC.